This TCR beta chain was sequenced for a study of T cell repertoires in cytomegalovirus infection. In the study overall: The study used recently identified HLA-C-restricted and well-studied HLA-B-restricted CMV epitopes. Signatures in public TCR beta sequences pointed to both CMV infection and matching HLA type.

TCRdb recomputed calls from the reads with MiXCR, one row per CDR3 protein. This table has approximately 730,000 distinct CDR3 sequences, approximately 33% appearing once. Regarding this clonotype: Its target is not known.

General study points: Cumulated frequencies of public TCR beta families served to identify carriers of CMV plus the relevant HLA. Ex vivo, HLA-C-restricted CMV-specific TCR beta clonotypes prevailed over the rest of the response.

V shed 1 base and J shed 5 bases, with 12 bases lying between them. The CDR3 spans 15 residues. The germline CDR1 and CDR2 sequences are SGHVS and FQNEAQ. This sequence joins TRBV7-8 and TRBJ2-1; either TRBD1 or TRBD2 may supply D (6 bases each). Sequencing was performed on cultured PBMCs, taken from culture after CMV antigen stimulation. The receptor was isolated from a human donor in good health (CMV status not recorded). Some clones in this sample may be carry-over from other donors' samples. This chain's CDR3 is CASSLVWGANNEQFF. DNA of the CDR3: TGTGCCAGCAGCTTAGTTTGGGGGGCAAACAATGAGCAGTTCTTC.